What follows describes a single TCR beta chain. The antigen remains unidentified. This entry comes from a study of graft-versus-host responses after intestinal transplantation. Between the trimmed V and J ends, which lost 5 bases and 4 bases, there was a span of 14 bases. Germline V CDR1 and CDR2: MNHEY, SVGAGI. The CDR3 has 14 amino acids. Overall study findings and caveats: Patients with graft-donor T cell macrochimerism had high graft-versus-host to host-versus-graft clonal ratios in allografts.

TCRdb keeps only in-frame clones here, not all; method: immunoSEQ multiplex PCR. The table has around 120,000 clones, 85% to 95% seen once. The chain has TRBV6-5 and TRBJ2-5; no definite D call. This TCR came from a human donor who received an intestinal transplant. Material: unstimulated CD8+ T cells sorted from spleen or lymph node cells, obtained before intestinal transplant. CDR3: CASSPPQDPETQYF. The DNA for the CDR3 is TGTGCCAGCAGTCCACCCCAGGATCCAGAGACCCAGTACTTC.